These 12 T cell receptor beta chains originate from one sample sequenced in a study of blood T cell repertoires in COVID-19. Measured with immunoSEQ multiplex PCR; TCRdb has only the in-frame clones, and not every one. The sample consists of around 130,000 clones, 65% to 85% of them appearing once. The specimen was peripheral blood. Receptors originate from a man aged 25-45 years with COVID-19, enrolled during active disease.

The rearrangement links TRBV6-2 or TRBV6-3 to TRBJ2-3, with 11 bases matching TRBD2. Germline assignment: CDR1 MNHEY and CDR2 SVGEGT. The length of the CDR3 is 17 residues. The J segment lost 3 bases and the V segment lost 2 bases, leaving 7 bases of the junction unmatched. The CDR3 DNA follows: TGTGCCAGCAGTTACGAGGCTAGCGGGAGGAATACAGATACGCAGTATTTT. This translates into CASSYEASGRNTDTQYF.

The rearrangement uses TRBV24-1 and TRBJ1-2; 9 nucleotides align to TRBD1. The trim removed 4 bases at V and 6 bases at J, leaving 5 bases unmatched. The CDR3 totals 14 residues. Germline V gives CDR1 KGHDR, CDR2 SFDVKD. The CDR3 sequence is CATSDYGQGNGYTF. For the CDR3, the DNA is TGTGCCACCAGTGACTATGGACAGGGGAATGGCTACACCTTC.

CDR3 sequence: CASSLDRGLLPSYNEQFF. The CDR3 coding sequence is TGTGCCAGCAGCTTAGACAGGGGGCTACTCCCCTCCTACAATGAGCAGTTCTTC. This chain uses TRBV11-2 with TRBJ2-1; 8 positions match TRBD1. CDR1 SGHAT and CDR2 FQNNGV come from the germline V gene. CDR3 length: 18 residues. The trim removed 0 bases at V and 0 bases at J, leaving 7 bases unmatched.

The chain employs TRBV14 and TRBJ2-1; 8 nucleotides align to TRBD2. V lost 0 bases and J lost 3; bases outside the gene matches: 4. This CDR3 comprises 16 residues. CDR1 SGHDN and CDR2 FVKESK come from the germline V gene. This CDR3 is CASSQEAGGGYNEQFF. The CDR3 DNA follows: TGTGCCAGCAGCCAAGAGGCGGGAGGAGGCTACAATGAGCAGTTCTTC. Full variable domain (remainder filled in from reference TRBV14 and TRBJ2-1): EAGVTQFPSHSVIEKGQTVTLRCDPISGHDNLYWYRRVMGKEIKFLLHFVKESKQDESGMPNNRFLAERTGGTYSTLKVQPAELEDSGVYFCASSQEAGGGYNEQFFGPGTRLTVL.

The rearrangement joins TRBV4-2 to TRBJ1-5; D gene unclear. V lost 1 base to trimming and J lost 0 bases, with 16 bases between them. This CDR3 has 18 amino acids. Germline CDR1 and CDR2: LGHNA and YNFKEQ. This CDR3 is CASSQVYEEIYSNQPQHF. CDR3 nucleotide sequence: TGTGCCAGCAGCCAAGTGTATGAGGAGATATATAGCAATCAGCCCCAGCATTTT.

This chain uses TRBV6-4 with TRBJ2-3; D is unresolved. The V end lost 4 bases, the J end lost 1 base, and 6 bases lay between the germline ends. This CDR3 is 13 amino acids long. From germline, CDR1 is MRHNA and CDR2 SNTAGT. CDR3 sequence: CASSVERTDTQYF. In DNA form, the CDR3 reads TGTGCCAGCAGTGTCGAGCGCACAGATACGCAGTATTTT.

The CDR3: CASSQGRASGSLGEQFF. DNA for the CDR3: TGTGCCAGTAGCCAGGGGAGGGCTAGCGGGAGTCTGGGTGAGCAGTTCTTC. The chain uses TRBV19 and TRBJ2-1; 10 positions agree with TRBD2. The V gene's germline CDR1 is LNHDA and CDR2 SQIVND (reference sequence). Germline trimming cut 6 bases from V and 9 bases from J; bases unmatched to any gene: 17. The CDR3 spans 17 residues.

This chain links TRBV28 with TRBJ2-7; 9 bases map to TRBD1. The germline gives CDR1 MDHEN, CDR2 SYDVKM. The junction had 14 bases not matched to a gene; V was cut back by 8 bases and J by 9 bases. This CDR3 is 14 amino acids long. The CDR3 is CASFTGGDGDGQYF. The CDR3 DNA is TGTGCCAGCTTTACAGGGGGCGATGGGGACGGGCAGTACTTC.

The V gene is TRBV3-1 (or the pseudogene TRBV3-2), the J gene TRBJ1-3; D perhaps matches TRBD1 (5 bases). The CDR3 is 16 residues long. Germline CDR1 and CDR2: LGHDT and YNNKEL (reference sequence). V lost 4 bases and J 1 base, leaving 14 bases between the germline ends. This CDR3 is CASSLGSGTSGNTIYF. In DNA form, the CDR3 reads TGTGCCAGCAGCCTAGGGTCAGGGACTTCTGGAAACACCATATATTTT.

The CDR3: CASSGGQGLKDYGYTF. CDR3 DNA sequence: TGTGCCAGCAGTGGGGGACAGGGCCTTAAGGACTATGGCTACACCTTC. The chain employs TRBV6-4 and TRBJ1-2; 9 bases line up with TRBD1. The CDR3 contains 16 residues. V was pared by 4 bases and J by 3 bases, with 9 bases of the junction left unmatched. The V gene's germline CDR1 is MRHNA and CDR2 SNTAGT.

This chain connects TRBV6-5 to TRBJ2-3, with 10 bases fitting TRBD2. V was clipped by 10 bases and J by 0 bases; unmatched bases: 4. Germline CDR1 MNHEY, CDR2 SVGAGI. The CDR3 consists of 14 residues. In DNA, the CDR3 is TGTGCCACTAGACTAGCGGGTAGCACAGATACGCAGTATTTT. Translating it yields CATRLAGSTDTQYF.

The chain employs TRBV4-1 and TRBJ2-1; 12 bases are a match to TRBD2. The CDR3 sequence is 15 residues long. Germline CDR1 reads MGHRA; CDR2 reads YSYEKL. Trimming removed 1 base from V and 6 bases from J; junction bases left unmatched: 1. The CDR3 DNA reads TGCGCCAGCAGCCAAGGACTAGCGGGAGCCAATGAGCAGTTCTTC. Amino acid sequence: CASSQGLAGANEQFF.